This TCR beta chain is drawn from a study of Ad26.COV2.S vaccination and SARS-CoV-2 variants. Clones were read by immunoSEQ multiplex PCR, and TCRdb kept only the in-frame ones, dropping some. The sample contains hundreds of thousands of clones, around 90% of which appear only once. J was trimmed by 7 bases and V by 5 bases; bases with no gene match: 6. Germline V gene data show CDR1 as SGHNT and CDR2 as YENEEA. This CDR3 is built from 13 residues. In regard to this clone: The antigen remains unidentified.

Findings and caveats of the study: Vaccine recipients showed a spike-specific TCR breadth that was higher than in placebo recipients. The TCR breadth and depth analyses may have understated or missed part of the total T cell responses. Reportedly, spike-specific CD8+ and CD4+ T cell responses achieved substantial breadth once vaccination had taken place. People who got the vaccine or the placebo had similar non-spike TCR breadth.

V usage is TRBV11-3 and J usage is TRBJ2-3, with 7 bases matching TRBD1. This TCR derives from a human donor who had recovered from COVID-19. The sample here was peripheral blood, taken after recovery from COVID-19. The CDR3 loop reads CASSPGQSNTQYF. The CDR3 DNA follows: TGTGCCAGCAGCCCGGGACAGTCGAATACGCAGTATTTT.